Presented here are 15 T cell receptor beta chains from one specimen sequenced in a study of blood T cell repertoires in COVID-19. The assay was immunoSEQ multiplex PCR, and TCRdb's table has in-frame clones only and misses some. The sample comprises around 40,000 clones, roughly 89% of which are singletons, and roughly 21% rests with the top ten. The source material was peripheral blood. The receptors derive from a middle-aged man with active COVID-19.

V usage is TRBV28 and J usage is TRBJ1-2; D is possibly TRBD1 (6 bases). The CDR3 totals 12 residues. V lost 5 bases and J 6 bases, leaving 10 bases between the germline ends. Germline values: CDR1 MDHEN, CDR2 SYDVKM. CDR3 sequence (DNA): TGTGCCAGCAGTGGACAGCCCCATGGCTACACCTTC. This encodes CASSGQPHGYTF.

The V call is TRBV6-2 or TRBV6-3, the J call TRBJ2-7; the D gene is possibly TRBD1 (6 bases). Germline CDR1 is MNHEY and CDR2 is SVGEGT. The CDR3 has 17 amino acids. Deletions cut 2 bases from V and 4 bases from J, with 21 bases between. The CDR3 is CASSYPTGAEWEYEQYF. In nucleotides, the CDR3 is TGTGCCAGCAGTTACCCGACAGGCGCAGAATGGGAGTACGAGCAGTACTTC.

The chain links TRBV5-1 to TRBJ2-1; 10 bases fit TRBD2. Germline values: CDR1 SGHRS, CDR2 YFSETQ. The CDR3 totals 14 residues. Germline trimming cut 5 bases from V and 10 bases from J; bases unmatched to any gene: 9. CDR3 loop: CASREASGSREQFF. The CDR3 DNA reads as TGCGCCAGCAGAGAGGCTAGCGGGAGCCGGGAGCAGTTCTTC. The full variable domain, completed using reference TRBV5-1 and TRBJ2-1, is KAGVTQTPRYLIKTRGQQVTLSCSPISGHRSVSWYQQTPGQGLQFLFEYFSETQRNKGNFPGRFSGRQFSNSRSEMNVSTLELGDSALYLCASREASGSREQFFGPGTRLTVL.

V usage is TRBV5-1 and J usage is TRBJ2-3; 11 nucleotides line up with TRBD2. The CDR3 has 15 amino acids. Trimming at V came to 4 bases and at J to 4 bases, leaving 5 bases not matched to a gene. The germline CDR1 and CDR2 sequences are SGHRS and YFSETQ. The CDR3 loop is CASSQTSGSADTQYF. The CDR3 DNA follows: TGCGCCAGCAGCCAAACTAGCGGGAGTGCAGATACGCAGTATTTT.

The chain employs TRBV28 and TRBJ1-5; D is possibly TRBD1 (5 bases). The CDR3 is 13 amino acids. V shed 3 bases and J shed 4 bases, with 7 bases lying between them. CDR1 and CDR2 (germline): MDHEN, SYDVKM. The CDR3 region is CASSFPGNQPQHF. In nucleotides, the CDR3 is TGTGCCAGCAGTTTCCCAGGGAATCAGCCCCAGCATTTT.

The V gene is TRBV27, the J gene TRBJ2-2; 9 nucleotides agree with TRBD2. Germline trimming cut 5 bases from V and 2 bases from J; bases unmatched to any gene: 9. The CDR3 runs to 17 residues. The germline V gene encodes CDR1 MNHEY and CDR2 SMNVEV (reference sequence). This CDR3 reads CASSEVAGAVNTGELFF. Written as DNA, the CDR3 is TGTGCCAGCAGTGAGGTAGCGGGAGCCGTAAACACCGGGGAGCTGTTTTTT.

The V and J genes are TRBV5-6 and TRBJ2-5, with TRBD2 matching 14 bases. After removal of 1 base from V and 2 bases from J, the junction contained 1 base not matched to a gene. CDR1 is SGHDT, CDR2 YYEEEE, per germline. The CDR3 extends over 16 amino acids. The CDR3 DNA reads TGTGCCAGCAGCTTGAGACTAGCGGGAGGGCAAGAGACCCAGTACTTC. Protein: CASSLRLAGGQETQYF.

J is TRBJ1-1 and V is TRBV19; possible D gene TRBD1, 6 bases. Germline V lookup: CDR1 LNHDA, CDR2 SQIVND (reference sequence). V gave up 7 bases and J gave up 1 base, with 19 bases separating them. The CDR3 length is 16 residues. The CDR3 sequence is CASNPWRGDKNTEAFF. The CDR3 nucleotides are TGTGCCAGTAATCCGTGGCGGGGGGACAAGAACACTGAAGCTTTCTTT.

Points on this clone: One end of the junction varies from germline; a read error may be responsible. This chain connects TRBV5-4 to TRBJ1-2; 8 bases fit TRBD1. CDR3 length equals 15 residues. Germline CDR1 is SGHNT and CDR2 is YYREEE (reference sequence). The CDR3 DNA follows: TGTGCCAGCAGCTTGGAAAAATACAGGGGGTCCGCTGTCGCCTTC. It encodes CASSLEKYRGSAVAF.

This clone was seen a single time. The V call is TRBV6-5, the J call TRBJ2-1, with TRBD2 matching over 8 bases. This CDR3 is 15 amino acids long. Trimming cost V 2 bases and J 10 bases; bases outside gene matches: 10. Germline V gene lookup returns CDR1 MNHEY and CDR2 SVGAGI. The CDR3 protein is CASSYGGPRLAEQFF. CDR3 bases: TGTGCCAGCAGTTACGGTGGTCCGCGACTAGCGGAGCAGTTCTTC.

The chain has TRBV7-9 and TRBJ1-1; perhaps TRBD1 as D (6 bases). Germline assignment: CDR1 SEHNR and CDR2 FQNEAQ (reference sequence). V was trimmed by 6 bases and J by 3 bases, leaving 17 bases between them. The CDR3 has 15 residues. The CDR3 loop is CASSPTGVTHTEAFF. In DNA, the CDR3 is TGTGCCAGCAGTCCGACAGGAGTAACCCACACTGAAGCTTTCTTT. Combining the CDR3 with reference TRBV7-9 and TRBJ1-1 gives the whole variable domain DTGVSQNPRHKITKRGQNVTFRCDPISEHNRLYWYRQTLGQGPEFLTYFQNEAQLEKSRLLSDRFSAERPKGSFSTLEIQRTEQGDSAMYLCASSPTGVTHTEAFFGQGTRLTVV.

The chain links TRBV19 to TRBJ1-1; 9 bases map to TRBD1. CDR3 length: 13 amino acids. Germline CDR1 is LNHDA and CDR2 is SQIVND (reference sequence). V shed 9 bases, J shed 4 bases, and the junction held 6 bases outside the gene matches. The CDR3 is CASMGQGSTEAFF. The CDR3 DNA reads as TGTGCCAGCATGGGACAGGGCAGCACTGAAGCTTTCTTT.

V gene TRBV7-2 combines with J gene TRBJ2-7, with 12 bases matching TRBD2. The CDR3 length is 15 residues. The junction had 7 bases not matched to a gene; V was cut back by 5 bases and J by 5 bases. Looked up from germline, CDR1 is SGHTA and CDR2 is FQGNSA. The CDR3 here is CASSPRLAGDHEQYF. The CDR3 DNA reads as TGTGCCAGCAGCCCAAGACTAGCGGGAGATCACGAGCAGTACTTC. Together with reference TRBV7-2 and TRBJ2-7, the CDR3 gives the full variable domain: GAGVSQSPSNKVTEKGKDVELRCDPISGHTALYWYRQSLGQGLEFLIYFQGNSAPDKSGLPSDRFSAERTGGSVSTLTIQRTQQEDSAVYLCASSPRLAGDHEQYFGPGTRLTVT.

The chain has TRBV25-1 and TRBJ2-1; D ambiguous. Germline assignment: CDR1 MGHDK and CDR2 SYGVNS. The CDR3 extends over 13 amino acids. The V end lost 4 bases, the J end lost 4 bases, and 8 bases lay between the germline ends. The CDR3 region has the DNA TGTGCCAGCAGTGGGGCGATGTACAATGAGCAGTTCTTC. It yields the protein CASSGAMYNEQFF. The variable domain in full, completed from reference TRBV25-1 and TRBJ2-1, reads EADIYQTPRYLVIGTGKKITLECSQTMGHDKMYWYQQDPGMELHLIHYSYGVNSTEKGDLSSESTVSRIRTEHFPLTLESARPSHTSQYLCASSGAMYNEQFFGPGTRLTVL.

This clone showed up just once. J is TRBJ2-7 and V is TRBV27, with a weak D call TRBD2 (5 bases). The germline V and J ends were trimmed by 5 bases and 0 bases, with 8 bases remaining between them. This CDR3 spans 13 amino acids. Per germline, CDR1 MNHEY and CDR2 SMNVEV (reference sequence). In DNA form, the CDR3 reads TGTGCCAGCAGTCATCGGGACTCCTACGAGCAGTACTTC. It codes for CASSHRDSYEQYF.